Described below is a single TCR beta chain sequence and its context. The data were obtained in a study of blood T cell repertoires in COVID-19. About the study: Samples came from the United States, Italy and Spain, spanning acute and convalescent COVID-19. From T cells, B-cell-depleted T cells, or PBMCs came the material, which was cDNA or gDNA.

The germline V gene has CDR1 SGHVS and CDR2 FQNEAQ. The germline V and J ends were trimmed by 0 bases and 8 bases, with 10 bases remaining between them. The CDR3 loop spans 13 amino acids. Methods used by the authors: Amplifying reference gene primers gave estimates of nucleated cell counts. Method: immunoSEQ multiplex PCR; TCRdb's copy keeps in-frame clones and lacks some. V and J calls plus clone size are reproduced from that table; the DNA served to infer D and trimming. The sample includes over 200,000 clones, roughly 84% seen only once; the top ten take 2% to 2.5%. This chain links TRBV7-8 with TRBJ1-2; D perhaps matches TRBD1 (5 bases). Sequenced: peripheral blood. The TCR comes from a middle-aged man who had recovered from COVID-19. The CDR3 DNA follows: TGTGCCAGCAGCTTAGCGGGGGGTCGGGGCTACACCTTC. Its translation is CASSLAGGRGYTF.